This is a list of T cell receptor beta chains from one sample in a study of T-cell memory formation after mild COVID-19. TCRdb processed the 5' RACE reads anew with MiXCR; each CDR3 protein has one entry. The sample carries about 600,000 distinct CDR3 sequences, roughly 22% recorded once. Material: PBMCs or a T cell subset sorted from them (not recorded which). The receptor set was obtained from an adult woman who had mild COVID-19 (a few samples of this study predate the infection). Cell type and time point are not known. Both conserved end residues are part of each CDR3. A D gene is named only where the DNA matches it firmly. The size field is filled for only some rows; it gives once, few, many or a size class.

v_gene: TRBV9
j_gene: TRBJ1-5
d_gene: NA
abundance: NA
CDR3nt: TGTGCCAGCGGGAGGGAGAACAGCAATCAGCCCCAGCATTTT
CDR3aa: CASGRENSNQPQHF

v_gene: TRBV15
j_gene: TRBJ2-1
d_gene: NA
abundance: few
CDR3nt: TGTGCCACCAGCAGATGGAGGATAGATGAGCAGTTCTTC
CDR3aa: CATSRWRIDEQFF

v_gene: TRBV5-5
j_gene: TRBJ2-7
d_gene: NA
abundance: many
CDR3nt: TGTGCCAGCAGCTTGGCGGGATTTACAGGGTACTCCGAGGGCGAGCAGTACTTC
CDR3aa: CASSLAGFTGYSEGEQYF

v_gene: TRBV29-1
j_gene: TRBJ2-5
d_gene: NA
abundance: few
CDR3nt: TGCAGCGTTGAAGGACCGGGGGCAGGGAGAGAGACCCAGTACTTC
CDR3aa: CSVEGPGAGRETQYF

v_gene: TRBV29-1
j_gene: TRBJ2-5
d_gene: NA
abundance: NA
CDR3nt: TGCAGCGTACATGGGCCCGGGTCGGGGTCAGAGACCCAGTACTTC
CDR3aa: CSVHGPGSGSETQYF

v_gene: TRBV24-1
j_gene: TRBJ2-5
d_gene: TRBD2
abundance: NA
CDR3nt: TGTGCCACCAGTGATATCAGCGGGGGGGCAGATGAGACCCAGTACTTC
CDR3aa: CATSDISGGADETQYF

v_gene: TRBV19
j_gene: TRBJ2-3
d_gene: TRBD1
abundance: NA
CDR3nt: TGTGCCAGTAGCCAATCCGGGACAGCTACAGATACGCAGTATTTT
CDR3aa: CASSQSGTATDTQYF

v_gene: TRBV24-1
j_gene: TRBJ2-1
d_gene: NA
abundance: few
CDR3nt: TGTGCCACCAGTGATTACAATGAGCAGTTCTTC
CDR3aa: CATSDYNEQFF

v_gene: TRBV5-6
j_gene: TRBJ1-5
d_gene: NA
abundance: many
CDR3nt: TGTGCCAGCAGCTTGGGGGAGGGTAGCAATCAGCCCCAGCATTTT
CDR3aa: CASSLGEGSNQPQHF

v_gene: TRBV7-9
j_gene: TRBJ2-6
d_gene: NA
abundance: few
CDR3nt: TGTGCCAGCAGCCCCCCCGCGGGGTCTGGGGCCAACGTCCTGACTTTC
CDR3aa: CASSPPAGSGANVLTF

v_gene: TRBV20-1
j_gene: TRBJ1-2
d_gene: TRBD1
abundance: few
CDR3nt: TGCAGTGCGACCCAGGGGGCGACATTCTTC
CDR3aa: CSATQGATFF

v_gene: TRBV20-1
j_gene: TRBJ2-1
d_gene: TRBD2
abundance: NA
CDR3nt: TGCAGTGCTAATCTACCCCTGCTAGCGGATACCTACAATGAGCAGTTCTTC
CDR3aa: CSANLPLLADTYNEQFF

v_gene: TRBV5-6
j_gene: TRBJ1-5
d_gene: NA
abundance: few
CDR3nt: TGTGCCAGCAGCCCCCTAGGTGGGCCCCAGCATTTT
CDR3aa: CASSPLGGPQHF

v_gene: TRBV9
j_gene: TRBJ2-7
d_gene: NA
abundance: NA
CDR3nt: TGTGCCAGCAGCGTAGGTGGAAGGGGCGAGCAGTACTTC
CDR3aa: CASSVGGRGEQYF

v_gene: TRBV24-1
j_gene: TRBJ2-7
d_gene: NA
abundance: few
CDR3nt: TGTGCCACCAGTTCTTGGAGGGGTTACGAGCAGTACTTC
CDR3aa: CATSSWRGYEQYF

v_gene: TRBV2
j_gene: TRBJ1-4
d_gene: TRBD1
abundance: few
CDR3nt: TGTGCCAGCAGCCCCGACAGGGCTAATGAAAAACTGTTTTTT
CDR3aa: CASSPDRANEKLFF

v_gene: TRBV12-3/TRBV12-4
j_gene: TRBJ2-7
d_gene: NA
abundance: few
CDR3nt: TGTGCCAGCAGTGGAGAAAACGGCGAGCAGTACTTC
CDR3aa: CASSGENGEQYF

v_gene: TRBV29-1
j_gene: TRBJ2-5
d_gene: NA
abundance: NA
CDR3nt: TGCAGCGTTGGGCGCAAGGAGACCCAGTACTTC
CDR3aa: CSVGRKETQYF

v_gene: TRBV30
j_gene: TRBJ2-6
d_gene: NA
abundance: NA
CDR3nt: TGTGCCTGCCTTACGGTGTCTGGGGCCAACGTCCTGACTTTC
CDR3aa: CACLTVSGANVLTF

v_gene: TRBV5-1
j_gene: TRBJ1-4
d_gene: NA
abundance: NA
CDR3nt: TGCGCCAGCAGCTTACACCATTCAGCTGCAACTAATGAAAAACTGTTTTTT
CDR3aa: CASSLHHSAATNEKLFF

v_gene: TRBV10-3
j_gene: TRBJ1-1
d_gene: TRBD1
abundance: NA
CDR3nt: TGTGCCATCGCCCCCAGGTCACTGACTGGAAAACAGGGGGCCTACACTGAAGCTTTCTTT
CDR3aa: CAIAPRSLTGKQGAYTEAFF

v_gene: TRBV18
j_gene: TRBJ2-5
d_gene: NA
abundance: NA
CDR3nt: TGTGCCAGCTCACCGACCGGCGGGGAGACCCAGTACTTC
CDR3aa: CASSPTGGETQYF

v_gene: TRBV7-9
j_gene: TRBJ1-3
d_gene: NA
abundance: NA
CDR3nt: TGTGCCAGCAGCCCCACCGTAGGAACGCAAGGAAACACCATATATTTT
CDR3aa: CASSPTVGTQGNTIYF

v_gene: TRBV7-2
j_gene: TRBJ1-6
d_gene: NA
abundance: few
CDR3nt: TGTGCCAGCAGCCCCCCTGACAGGAGATATAATTCACCCCTCCACTTT
CDR3aa: CASSPPDRRYNSPLHF

v_gene: TRBV12-3/TRBV12-4
j_gene: TRBJ1-2
d_gene: NA
abundance: few
CDR3nt: TGTGCCAGCAGTTTGAGTGCCCAGGTCCCCTATGGCTACACCTTC
CDR3aa: CASSLSAQVPYGYTF

v_gene: TRBV20-1
j_gene: TRBJ2-7
d_gene: NA
abundance: many
CDR3nt: TGCAGTGCTAGAGGACTAGCCTACGAGCAGTACTTC
CDR3aa: CSARGLAYEQYF

v_gene: TRBV5-1
j_gene: TRBJ2-3
d_gene: NA
abundance: few
CDR3nt: TGCGCCAGCAGTAATGGAGATGCAGATACGCAGTATTTT
CDR3aa: CASSNGDADTQYF

v_gene: TRBV4-2
j_gene: TRBJ1-1
d_gene: NA
abundance: few
CDR3nt: TGTGCCAGCAGCCAAGAGAGAATAGGAGCTTTCTTT
CDR3aa: CASSQERIGAFF

v_gene: TRBV7-2
j_gene: TRBJ1-1
d_gene: NA
abundance: NA
CDR3nt: TGTGCCAGCAGCTTTAGCGATTTGAACACTGAAGCTTTCTTT
CDR3aa: CASSFSDLNTEAFF

v_gene: TRBV9
j_gene: TRBJ2-1
d_gene: NA
abundance: NA
CDR3nt: TGTGCCAGCGGCCGGAACAATGAGCAGTTCTTC
CDR3aa: CASGRNNEQFF

v_gene: TRBV12-3/TRBV12-4
j_gene: TRBJ2-1
d_gene: NA
abundance: few
CDR3nt: TGTGCCAGCAGTTTAAGCGGGCAGGTCGGATACAATGAGCAGTTCTTC
CDR3aa: CASSLSGQVGYNEQFF

v_gene: TRBV20-1
j_gene: TRBJ2-7
d_gene: NA
abundance: few
CDR3nt: TGCAGTGCTCTTAGATCCGGGACTTCCTCCTACGAGCAGTACTTC
CDR3aa: CSALRSGTSSYEQYF

v_gene: TRBV5-1
j_gene: TRBJ1-1
d_gene: NA
abundance: NA
CDR3nt: TGCGCCAGCAGCTTCCGGACAGATTTGAGCACTGAAGCTTTCTTT
CDR3aa: CASSFRTDLSTEAFF

v_gene: TRBV27
j_gene: TRBJ2-1
d_gene: TRBD2
abundance: NA
CDR3nt: TGTGCCAGCCTACCAGCGGGGGGCAATGAGCAGTTCTTC
CDR3aa: CASLPAGGNEQFF

v_gene: TRBV10-3
j_gene: TRBJ2-7
d_gene: TRBD2
abundance: NA
CDR3nt: TGTGCCATCAGCGGTACTAGCGGGGCCTACGAGCAGTACTTC
CDR3aa: CAISGTSGAYEQYF

v_gene: TRBV7-2
j_gene: TRBJ1-6
d_gene: NA
abundance: few
CDR3nt: TGTGCCAGCAGCACTCCCGTCAGTTTCTTGGATTCACCCCTCCACTTT
CDR3aa: CASSTPVSFLDSPLHF

v_gene: TRBV5-1
j_gene: TRBJ1-1
d_gene: NA
abundance: NA
CDR3nt: TGCGCCAGCAGCTTCGCACGGGGTGGACCTGAAGCTTTCTTT
CDR3aa: CASSFARGGPEAFF

v_gene: TRBV12-3/TRBV12-4
j_gene: TRBJ2-1
d_gene: TRBD1
abundance: few
CDR3nt: TGTGCCAGCAGTCTACGGACAGGGGGCCATGAGCAGTTCTTC
CDR3aa: CASSLRTGGHEQFF

v_gene: TRBV7-3
j_gene: TRBJ2-3
d_gene: NA
abundance: many
CDR3nt: TGTGCCAGCAGCTTATTAGGTGGGCCAGATACGCAGTATTTT
CDR3aa: CASSLLGGPDTQYF

v_gene: TRBV5-1
j_gene: TRBJ2-2
d_gene: TRBD1
abundance: NA
CDR3nt: TGCGCCAGCAGCGGACAGGGAAGCGCCGGGGAGCTGTTTTTT
CDR3aa: CASSGQGSAGELFF

v_gene: TRBV20-1
j_gene: TRBJ2-1
d_gene: TRBD2
abundance: many
CDR3nt: TGCAGTGCTCCGGGACTAGCGGGAGGGAACTACAATGAGCAGTTCTTC
CDR3aa: CSAPGLAGGNYNEQFF

v_gene: TRBV25-1
j_gene: TRBJ1-6
d_gene: NA
abundance: NA
CDR3nt: TGTGCCAGCAGTGAATATTCGTGCTCACCCCTCCACTTT
CDR3aa: CASSEYSCSPLHF

v_gene: TRBV5-1
j_gene: TRBJ2-1
d_gene: NA
abundance: few
CDR3nt: TGCGCCAGCAGCTTGGGCCCGCAGAAGAACATGGAGCAGTTCTTC
CDR3aa: CASSLGPQKNMEQFF

v_gene: TRBV4-1
j_gene: TRBJ2-1
d_gene: NA
abundance: few
CDR3nt: TGCGCCAGCAGCCAAGATGACGTCCCAGGGGCCTACCTTAATGAGCAGTTCTTC
CDR3aa: CASSQDDVPGAYLNEQFF

v_gene: TRBV2
j_gene: TRBJ2-7
d_gene: TRBD1
abundance: NA
CDR3nt: TGTGCCAGGACCCCGGGACAGGGACTCTATGAGCAGTACTTC
CDR3aa: CARTPGQGLYEQYF

v_gene: TRBV19
j_gene: TRBJ1-4
d_gene: NA
abundance: NA
CDR3nt: TGTGCCAGTATACCGGGACATTCAACTAATGAAAAACTGTTTTTT
CDR3aa: CASIPGHSTNEKLFF

v_gene: TRBV6-2/TRBV6-3
j_gene: TRBJ2-7
d_gene: TRBD1
abundance: few
CDR3nt: TGTGCCAGCAGCCCGGACAGGCCGAGAACAGACTACGAGCAGTACTTC
CDR3aa: CASSPDRPRTDYEQYF

v_gene: TRBV6-5
j_gene: TRBJ1-3
d_gene: NA
abundance: NA
CDR3nt: TGTGCCAGCAGTTACTCTGGGTCAACTGGAAACACCATATATTTT
CDR3aa: CASSYSGSTGNTIYF

v_gene: TRBV7-7
j_gene: TRBJ2-7
d_gene: TRBD2
abundance: many
CDR3nt: TGTGCCAGCAGCGGTAGCGGGGGGTATACCTACGAGCAGTACTTC
CDR3aa: CASSGSGGYTYEQYF

v_gene: TRBV15
j_gene: TRBJ2-1
d_gene: TRBD2
abundance: NA
CDR3nt: TGTGCCACCAGCAGAGCAACCGGGACTAGCATCAGAGTTATTCGGAATTATCTTCAGTTCTTC
CDR3aa: CATSRATGTSIRVIRNYLQFF

v_gene: TRBV6-1
j_gene: TRBJ1-2
d_gene: TRBD1
abundance: NA
CDR3nt: TGTGCCAGCAGTGACGCCACAGGGGTATATGGCTACACCTTC
CDR3aa: CASSDATGVYGYTF

v_gene: TRBV12-3/TRBV12-4
j_gene: TRBJ2-3
d_gene: NA
abundance: NA
CDR3nt: TGTGCCAGCAGTCTACAGGGTTTTGATACGCAGTATTTT
CDR3aa: CASSLQGFDTQYF

v_gene: TRBV2
j_gene: TRBJ2-5
d_gene: TRBD2
abundance: few
CDR3nt: TGTGCCAGCAGTGACGCGGGGGGGCTGGAGACCCAGTACTTC
CDR3aa: CASSDAGGLETQYF

v_gene: TRBV29-1
j_gene: TRBJ2-1
d_gene: TRBD2
abundance: NA
CDR3nt: TGCAGCGCCCGGACTAGCGGGGGGACCATCGGTGAGCAGTTCTTC
CDR3aa: CSARTSGGTIGEQFF

v_gene: TRBV2
j_gene: TRBJ1-1
d_gene: NA
abundance: NA
CDR3nt: TGTGCCAGCAGAATCACTGAAGCTTTCTTT
CDR3aa: CASRITEAFF

v_gene: TRBV14
j_gene: TRBJ1-2
d_gene: NA
abundance: few
CDR3nt: TGTGCCAGCAGCCGGGGACATCCCTATGGCTACACCTTC
CDR3aa: CASSRGHPYGYTF

v_gene: TRBV15
j_gene: TRBJ1-3
d_gene: NA
abundance: many
CDR3nt: TGTGCCACCAGCAGATTCTATTTTGGAAACACCATATATTTT
CDR3aa: CATSRFYFGNTIYF